This T cell receptor (beta chain) is from a study of beta chain features in type 1 diabetes. The study's findings and limits: The study found moderately but significantly shorter TCRB CDR3s in all four CD4+ subsets of Type 1 diabetes patients. It was possible that PCR favored shorter templates, equally so in patients and controls.

The whole isolated RNA underwent reverse transcription, so sequencing captured expressed TCRB transcripts. Sequencing was performed with immunoSEQ multiplex PCR; in TCRdb, only in-frame clones are kept and a portion is missing. The table includes a few hundred thousand clones, 9.6% detected once. Purity exceeding 98% was reached by all sorted populations. CDR1 is SGHVS, CDR2 FQNEAQ, per germline. J gave up 7 bases and V 4 bases, and 0 bases lay outside the gene matches. The CDR3 has 11 amino acids. Note on this clone: Antigen specificity is unknown. Other DNA sequences of this sample code for an identical CDR3.

The sequenced material came from central memory CD4+ T cells from blood. This rearrangement joins TRBV7-8 to TRBJ1-2, with 7 bases aligning to TRBD1. This sequence was found in a young man with type 1 diabetes. CDR3 sequence reads: CASSSGGGYTF. CDR3 nucleotides: TGTGCCAGCAGCTCAGGGGGTGGCTACACCTTC.